The entry that follows covers one TCR beta chain sequence. Noted time point: newly diagnosed, previously untreated cHL patient sample. Magnetic negative selection was used to purify CD4+ T cells from PBMCs that had been thawed. Clones were sequenced by immunoSEQ multiplex PCR, and TCRdb holds only the in-frame ones, with some missing. The sample includes over 15,000 clones, around 93% of them seen just once. The data were taken from a study of PD-1 blockade in classical Hodgkin lymphoma. The source material was CD4+ T cells from blood. This sequence was found in a human donor with classical Hodgkin lymphoma.

The chain's CDR3 is CASSALASYNEQFF. CDR3 DNA: TGTGCCAGCAGTGCACTAGCCTCCTACAATGAGCAGTTCTTC. The chain links TRBV25-1 to TRBJ2-1, with D possibly being TRBD2 (6 bases). CDR3 length equals 14 residues. Trimming cost V 4 bases and J 0 bases, with 7 bases left between them. Germline V gene sequence: CDR1 MGHDK, CDR2 SYGVNS. Drawing the rest from reference TRBV25-1 and TRBJ2-1, the complete variable domain is EADIYQTPRYLVIGTGKKITLECSQTMGHDKMYWYQQDPGMELHLIHYSYGVNSTEKGDLSSESTVSRIRTEHFPLTLESARPSHTSQYLCASSALASYNEQFFGPGTRLTVL.